Sequencing of this T cell receptor (beta chain) was carried out in a study of OX40 agonist ivuxolimab in advanced cancers. Overall study results and limits: By week 6 at 0.1 to 3.0 mg/kg, blood CD4+ and CD8+ T cells had expanded clonally.

V dropped 4 bases and J dropped 5 bases, with 12 bases sitting between them. This CDR3 is 14 amino acids long. Germline-derived CDR1 and CDR2 are SGHDT and YYEEEE. The protocol was immunoSEQ multiplex PCR, while the TCRdb copy is restricted to in-frame clones and leaves out a portion. The sample includes about 55,000 clones, approximately 80% of them seen just once. In the case of this clone: Its antigen is undetermined.

The investigators sampled blood at baseline, at cycle 4 day 1, and at cycle 7 day 1. The V gene is TRBV5-6, the J gene TRBJ2-2; the D is unclear. The input for sequencing was CD4+ or CD8+ T cells sorted from blood, taken in a trial of the OX40 agonist ivuxolimab. This TCR was recovered from an adult with an advanced solid tumor such as melanoma, head and neck, liver or kidney cancer. In nucleotides, the CDR3 is TGTGCCAGCAGCCCGCCCTTTGGGACCGGGGAGCTGTTTTTT. It encodes CASSPPFGTGELFF.